These 9 T cell receptor beta chains originate from one sample sequenced in a study of read filtering for tumor transcriptome and immune sequencing (dated by TCRdb to between 2020 and 2021). These reads were obtained on an Illumina HiSeq 4000. The Immunoverse kit was used to build TCR libraries from around 420 ng RNA, with molecular barcoded adaptors covering alpha/delta and beta/gamma chains. The public reads were reanalyzed by TCRdb: fastp trimming at Q25, MiXCR alignment, in-frame beta chains only. For every CDR3 protein sequence, its rows merge into one entry that carries the most common genes and DNA. The sample has approximately 50,000 distinct CDR3 sequences on record, roughly 20% of them singletons. About a sixth of the sample lies in the top ten. The sample consisted of a population of CD138-negative cells sorted from bone marrow. The cell subset or site label on this specimen signifies: bone marrow mononuclear cells depleted of CD138+ plasma/myeloma cells by negative magnetic selection. Receptors originate from a donor at least 40 years old with multiple myeloma.

As concerns this clonotype: This may arise from a read error, as a much more abundant clone is one base away. The V call is TRBV27, the J call TRBJ2-6; TRBD1 or TRBD2 may be the D gene (5 bases each). The CDR3 runs 18 residues. Germline lookup yields CDR1 MNHEY and CDR2 SMNVEV (reference sequence). The CDR3, as DNA: TGTGCCAGCAGTCACGGTTTCCGAGGGCGGGCTGGGGCCAACGTCCTGATTTTC. Translating gives CASSHGFRGRAGANVLIF.

The chain combines TRBV5-1 with TRBJ2-3; maybe TRBD1 (5 bases). From germline, CDR1 is SGHRS and CDR2 YFSETQ. There are 15 residues in the CDR3. V was trimmed by 4 bases and J by 1 base, leaving 13 bases between them. The CDR3 DNA reads TGCGCCAGCAGCCTGGCCCGACAGCGCACAGATACGCAGTATTTT. It is translated as CASSLARQRTDTQYF.

In its sample, this clonotype was seen many times. The genes are TRBV6-6 and TRBJ2-5; TRBD1 aligns across 9 bases. Germline loops: CDR1 MNHNY, CDR2 SVGAGI (reference sequence). V lost 2 bases to trimming and J lost 3 bases; unmatched junction nucleotides: 4. The CDR3 is made up of 15 amino acids. The CDR3 DNA is TGTGCCAGCAGTTACGTACAGGGGGCGGAAGAGACCCAGTACTTC. This translates into CASSYVQGAEETQYF.

This clonotype was detected ten times or more. The genes are TRBV9 and TRBJ1-6, with 7 bases that match TRBD1. The length of the CDR3 is 15 residues. Germline trimming cut 0 bases from V and 5 bases from J; bases unmatched to any gene: 2. CDR1 is SGDLS, CDR2 YYNGEE, per germline. As DNA, the CDR3 is TGTGCCAGCAGCGTAGGGGACAGAAATAATTCACCCCTCCACTTT. It is translated as CASSVGDRNNSPLHF.

This clonotype was detected many times. This chain connects TRBV6-1 to TRBJ2-1, with 12 bases identical to TRBD1. The CDR3 has 15 amino acids. Germline CDR1 MNHNS, CDR2 SASEGT. The V and J ends lost 7 bases and 8 bases, in that order; junction bases with no gene match: 9. The DNA for the CDR3 is TGTGCCAGCAACCCGGGACAGGGGGCGTTGGATGAGCAGTTCTTC. It is translated as CASNPGQGALDEQFF.

The chain joins TRBV2 to TRBJ1-2; 7 nucleotides align to TRBD1. Germline V gene lookup returns CDR1 SNHLY and CDR2 FYNNEI. The CDR3 loop spans 13 amino acids. The V gene end was trimmed by 3 bases and the J gene end by 2 bases; junction bases not matched to a gene: 0. In DNA form, the CDR3 reads TGTGCCAGCAGTGAGGACAGGAACTATGGCTACACCTTC. Protein: CASSEDRNYGYTF.

This clonotype was seen only a few times. The genes are TRBV7-9 and TRBJ1-3, with TRBD1 identical over 9 bases. The CDR3 is 14 residues long. Germline-derived CDR1 and CDR2 are SEHNR and FQNEAQ (reference sequence). The V gene end was trimmed by 6 bases and the J gene end by 2 bases; junction bases not matched to a gene: 2. CDR3 amino acids: CASRRQGAGNTIYF. For the CDR3, the DNA is TGTGCCAGCAGAAGACAGGGGGCTGGAAACACCATATATTTT.

This CDR3 reads CASSLAPIQTEAFF. CDR3 DNA sequence: TGTGCCAGCAGCTTGGCCCCAATTCAAACTGAAGCTTTCTTT. This chain links TRBV5-5 with TRBJ1-1, with D unresolved. Germline values: CDR1 SGHKS, CDR2 YYEKEE (reference sequence). The length of the CDR3 is 14 residues. The V and J ends lost 0 bases and 5 bases respectively, with 11 bases between them.

This clonotype counts as medium-sized. Here the CDR3 DNA reads TGTGCCAGCAGAACAGGCCCAATTGCTGGGGCCAACGTCCTGACTTTC. Protein sequence: CASRTGPIAGANVLTF. This rearrangement joins TRBV6-6 to TRBJ2-6; D is perhaps TRBD1 (5 bases). CDR3 size: 16 residues. CDR1 and CDR2 (germline): MNHNY, SVGAGI (reference sequence). V lost 6 bases and J 2 bases, leaving 14 bases between the germline ends.